Each of the 20 T cell receptor beta chains below was sequenced from the same sample in a study of shared clonotypes between healthy human individuals. Measured with immunoSEQ multiplex PCR; TCRdb has only the in-frame clones, and not every one. In the table there are fewer than 850,000 clones, about nine tenths of which are singletons. The sequencing sample was made of memory CD8+ T cells from PBMCs. Subset meaning: CD45RO+ cells pooled with CCR7-negative TemRA cells. The receptors were sampled from a young man in good health. Some clones in this sample may be carry-over from other donors' samples.

This rearrangement joins TRBV6-1 to TRBJ2-7; D assignment may be TRBD1 or TRBD2 (6 bases each). CDR1 MNHNS and CDR2 SASEGT come from the germline V gene. V lost 1 base and J lost 4, with 11 bases in between. The CDR3 spans 14 residues. Here the CDR3 reads CASSEGLGGYEQYF. CDR3 sequence (DNA): TGTGCCAGCAGTGAAGGACTAGGGGGTTACGAGCAGTACTTC.

This chain uses TRBV10-3 with TRBJ2-7; 10 bases fit TRBD1. CDR3 length equals 16 residues. Germline V gene data show CDR1 as ENHRY and CDR2 as SYGVKD. Losses at the gene ends were 2 bases for V and 2 bases for J; bases not matched to a gene: 6. CDR3 sequence: CAISEDRGRSPYEQYF. The CDR3 DNA is TGTGCCATCAGTGAGGACAGGGGGCGCAGCCCCTACGAGCAGTACTTC.

This chain joins TRBV7-6 and TRBJ1-2; 7 nucleotides agree with TRBD1. CDR3 size: 14 residues. Germline CDR1 SGHVS, CDR2 FNYEAQ. With 5 bases clipped from V and 6 bases from J, the junction kept 9 bases outside the gene matches. The CDR3 is CASSPEGGQHGYTF. The CDR3 nucleotides are TGTGCCAGCAGCCCCGAAGGGGGACAGCATGGCTACACCTTC.

Note on this clone: Other nucleotide sequences in the sample specify the same CDR3. This rearrangement joins TRBV29-1 to TRBJ2-7; D remains unclear. V was trimmed by 2 bases and J by 3 bases, leaving 5 bases between them. The CDR3 has 11 amino acids. The germline V gene has CDR1 SQVTM and CDR2 ANQGSEA. Here the CDR3 reads CSVERSYEQYF. In nucleotides, the CDR3 is TGCAGCGTTGAACGGAGCTACGAGCAGTACTTC.

The chain recombines TRBV28 with TRBJ2-7, with D perhaps being TRBD1 or TRBD2 (5 bases each). This CDR3 is 16 amino acids long. V was trimmed by 6 bases and J by 4 bases, leaving 22 bases between them. The V gene's germline CDR1 is MDHEN and CDR2 SYDVKM. The CDR3 spells CASRVDSGRPYYEQYF. The CDR3 DNA is TGTGCCAGCAGGGTGGACTCGGGACGCCCTTATTACGAGCAGTACTTC.

This chain joins TRBV7-9 and TRBJ2-7; D not resolved. The germline V gene encodes CDR1 SEHNR and CDR2 FQNEAQ (reference sequence). CDR3 length equals 13 residues. Deletions cut 1 base from V and 2 bases from J, with 6 bases between. CDR3 sequence: CASSLVLTYEQYF. The DNA for the CDR3 is TGTGCCAGCAGCTTAGTTCTAACCTACGAGCAGTACTTC.

The V and J genes are TRBV4-2 and TRBJ2-5, with a possible D match to TRBD1 (5 bases). The germline gives CDR1 LGHNA, CDR2 YNFKEQ. This CDR3 is 16 amino acids long. V was pared by 0 bases and J by 5 bases, with 16 bases between. In DNA, the CDR3 is TGTGCCAGCAGCCAAGAGGAAGGGGCGCTCAGGGAGACCCAGTACTTC. As protein: CASSQEEGALRETQYF.

This rearrangement joins TRBV7-9 to TRBJ2-7; D gene uncertain. Trimming left V 5 bases short and J 7 bases short, with 12 bases between. Germline V gene sequence: CDR1 SEHNR, CDR2 FQNEAQ (reference sequence). The CDR3 has 12 residues. This CDR3 is CASSPTLGEQYF. The CDR3 bases are TGTGCCAGCAGCCCCACCCTTGGAGAGCAGTACTTC. The full variable domain, with the rest looked up from reference TRBV7-9 and TRBJ2-7, is DTGVSQNPRHKITKRGQNVTFRCDPISEHNRLYWYRQTLGQGPEFLTYFQNEAQLEKSRLLSDRFSAERPKGSFSTLEIQRTEQGDSAMYLCASSPTLGEQYFGPGTRLTVT.

The chain joins TRBV28 to TRBJ2-7; D ambiguous. Germline loops: CDR1 MDHEN, CDR2 SYDVKM. The CDR3 totals 12 residues. Between the trimmed V and J ends, which lost 4 bases and 5 bases, there was a span of 9 bases. DNA of the CDR3: TGTGCCAGCAGTTCCAGCTCGGACGAGCAGTACTTC. Translation: CASSSSSDEQYF.

This sequence joins TRBV5-4 and TRBJ2-7; D might be TRBD1 (6 bases). From germline, CDR1 is SGHNT and CDR2 YYREEE (reference sequence). The CDR3 is 14 residues long. V was pared by 4 bases and J by 5 bases, with 16 bases between. The CDR3 DNA reads TGTGCCAGCAGCCCAGGGGCAGGGCTTAACGAGCAGTACTTC. Translation: CASSPGAGLNEQYF.

This clone has only one observation. The gene calls are TRBV6-6 and TRBJ2-3; D perhaps matches TRBD1 (6 bases). This CDR3 comprises 16 residues. Germline V gene data show CDR1 as MNHNY and CDR2 as SVGAGI (reference sequence). V dropped 1 base and J dropped 3 bases, with 14 bases sitting between them. The CDR3 DNA follows: TGTGCCAGCAGTTACTACCTTGCAGGGGCGACAGATACGCAGTATTTT. Its translation: CASSYYLAGATDTQYF.

The V gene is TRBV29-1, the J gene TRBJ1-2, with D uncertain. CDR1 is SQVTM and CDR2 is ANQGSEA in the germline V gene. V dropped 6 bases and J dropped 1 base, with 18 bases sitting between them. The CDR3 spans 15 residues. CDR3 loop: CSVSGPMNLNYGYTF. CDR3 nucleotides: TGCAGCGTCTCCGGGCCAATGAATCTTAACTATGGCTACACCTTC.

In its sample, this clone was seen a few times. This chain uses TRBV6-6 with TRBJ2-7; TRBD2 matches at 7 bases. CDR1 and CDR2 from the germline V gene are MNHNY and SVGAGI (reference sequence). Trimming took 7 bases from V and 6 from J; bases not matched to a gene: 3. The CDR3 has 11 residues. Here the CDR3 reads CASTPGGEQYF. For the CDR3, the DNA is TGTGCCAGCACCCCGGGGGGCGAGCAGTACTTC.

The V call is TRBV4-1, the J call TRBJ1-1, with no clear D. The length of the CDR3 is 14 residues. The V and J ends lost 4 bases and 1 base respectively, with 10 bases between them. Germline V CDR1 and CDR2: MGHRA, YSYEKL. The CDR3 DNA reads TGCGCCAGCAGCCCAAACCTCAAGAACACTGAAGCTTTCTTT. This codes for CASSPNLKNTEAFF.

This chain joins TRBV29-1 and TRBJ2-7; 12 nucleotides line up with TRBD2. Germline lookup yields CDR1 SQVTM and CDR2 ANQGSEA. With 6 bases clipped from V and 5 bases from J, the junction kept 2 bases outside the gene matches. CDR3 size: 12 residues. The CDR3: CSVLAGGHEQYF. CDR3 nucleotide sequence: TGCAGCGTCCTAGCGGGAGGGCACGAGCAGTACTTC.

This CDR3 is CASRTDRVDSPLHF. The CDR3 bases are TGTGCCAGCAGGACGGACAGGGTGGATTCACCCCTCCACTTT. The chain is built from TRBV2 and TRBJ1-6; TRBD1 matches 8 bases. The V segment lost 6 bases and the J segment 8 bases; nucleotides outside the gene matches: 6. The V gene's germline CDR1 is SNHLY and CDR2 FYNNEI. The CDR3 runs to 14 residues.

CDR3 DNA sequence: TGCGCCAGCAGCCAAGATAGGGTGGGCAATGAGCAGTTCTTC. It is translated as CASSQDRVGNEQFF. This rearrangement joins TRBV4-3 to TRBJ2-1; no clear D gene. Trimming removed 0 bases at V and 6 bases at J, with 9 bases between. This CDR3 has 14 amino acids. Germline CDR1 LGHNA, CDR2 YSLEER.

The gene calls are TRBV14 and TRBJ2-2, with D possibly TRBD2 on 5 matching bases. CDR1 and CDR2 (germline): SGHDN, FVKESK. This CDR3 contains 18 residues. Trimming took 0 bases from V and 7 from J, leaving 21 bases between them. The CDR3 loop is CASSQDRRSVGVDGELFF. CDR3 DNA: TGTGCCAGCAGCCAAGACCGAAGATCTGTCGGGGTTGACGGGGAGCTGTTTTTT.

The rearrangement links TRBV28 to TRBJ2-7; 9 bases align to TRBD2. Germline loops: CDR1 MDHEN, CDR2 SYDVKM. The CDR3 is made up of 17 amino acids. J lost 3 bases, V lost 3 bases, and 12 bases had no gene match. CDR3 sequence: CASSFSREGPSYYEQYF. CDR3 bases: TGTGCCAGCAGTTTCTCGCGGGAGGGCCCTTCTTACTACGAGCAGTACTTC.

The chain carries TRBV15 and TRBJ2-3; 8 nucleotides agree with TRBD2. CDR1 LNHNV and CDR2 YYDKDF come from the germline V gene (reference sequence). V was pared by 0 bases and J by 0 bases, with 5 bases of the junction left unmatched. The CDR3 has 17 residues. CDR3 DNA: TGTGCCACCAGCAGAGAAGGTATAGCGGGGAGCACAGATACGCAGTATTTT. Amino acids: CATSREGIAGSTDTQYF.